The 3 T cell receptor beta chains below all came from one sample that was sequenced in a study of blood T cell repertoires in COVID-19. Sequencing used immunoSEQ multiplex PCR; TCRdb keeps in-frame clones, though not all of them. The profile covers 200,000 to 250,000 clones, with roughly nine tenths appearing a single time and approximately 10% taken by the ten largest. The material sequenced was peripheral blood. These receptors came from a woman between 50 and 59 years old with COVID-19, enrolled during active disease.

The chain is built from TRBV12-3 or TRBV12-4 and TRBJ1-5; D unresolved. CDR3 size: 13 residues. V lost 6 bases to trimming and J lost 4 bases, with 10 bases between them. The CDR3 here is CASSPYPNQPQHF. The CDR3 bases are TGTGCCAGCAGCCCCTACCCGAATCAGCCCCAGCATTTT.

In DNA form, the CDR3 reads TGTGCCAGCAGAGGGGACAGGAATTCACCCCTCCACTTT. Translating it yields CASRGDRNSPLHF. This chain links TRBV5-5 with TRBJ1-6; 8 bases are a match to TRBD1. V was pared by 5 bases and J by 7 bases, with 2 bases of the junction left unmatched. The CDR3 consists of 13 residues. CDR1 is SGHKS and CDR2 is YYEKEE in the germline V gene (reference sequence).

CDR3 protein: CASSSYGQGTYEQYF. In DNA form, the CDR3 reads TGTGCCAGCAGTTCATACGGACAGGGGACCTACGAGCAGTACTTC. V usage is TRBV27 and J usage is TRBJ2-7, with 9 positions matching TRBD1. Germline values: CDR1 MNHEY, CDR2 SMNVEV (reference sequence). CDR3 size: 15 residues. Trimming took 4 bases from V and 2 from J; bases not matched to a gene: 6.